This T cell receptor (beta chain) was found in a study of T cell repertoires in cytomegalovirus infection. Study-wide background: Signatures in public TCR beta sequences pointed to both CMV infection and matching HLA type. Study results and caveats: People with CMV and the relevant HLA were identified by cumulative public TCR beta family frequency.

Germline CDR1 DFQATT, CDR2 SNEGSKA (reference sequence). This CDR3 has 15 residues. Trimming pared 0 bases from V and 10 bases from J, leaving 16 bases between. This clonotype showed up just once. Antigen: not known. TCRdb independently ran MiXCR on the reads; one entry per CDR3 protein. The table has roughly 860,000 distinct CDR3 sequences, over 25% seen once. The starting material was cultured CD8+ T cells from PBMCs, obtained from culture after CMV antigen stimulation. This rearrangement joins TRBV20-1 to TRBJ1-6; a weak D match, TRBD1 (6 bases). The TCR was taken from a human donor in good health (CMV status not recorded). Some clones in this sample may be carry-over from other donors' samples. In nucleotides, the CDR3 is TGCAGTGCTAGAGATCAGAACAGGGTGGGGTCACCCCTCCACTTT. Residues: CSARDQNRVGSPLHF.